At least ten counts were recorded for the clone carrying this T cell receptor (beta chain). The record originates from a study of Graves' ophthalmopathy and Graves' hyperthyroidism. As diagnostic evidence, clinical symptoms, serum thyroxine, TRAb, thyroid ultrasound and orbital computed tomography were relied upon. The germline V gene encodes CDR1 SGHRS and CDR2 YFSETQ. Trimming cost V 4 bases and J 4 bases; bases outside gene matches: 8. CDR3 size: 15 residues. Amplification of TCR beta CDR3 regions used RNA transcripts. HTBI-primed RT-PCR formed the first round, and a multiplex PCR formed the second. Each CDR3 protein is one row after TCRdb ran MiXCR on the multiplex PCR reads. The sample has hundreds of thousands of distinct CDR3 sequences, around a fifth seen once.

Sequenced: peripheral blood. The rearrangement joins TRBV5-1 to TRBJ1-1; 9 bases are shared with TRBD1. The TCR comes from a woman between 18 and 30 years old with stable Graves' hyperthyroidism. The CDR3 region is CASSTHRGPSTEAFF. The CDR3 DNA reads TGCGCCAGCAGCACGCACAGGGGGCCGAGCACTGAAGCTTTCTTT.